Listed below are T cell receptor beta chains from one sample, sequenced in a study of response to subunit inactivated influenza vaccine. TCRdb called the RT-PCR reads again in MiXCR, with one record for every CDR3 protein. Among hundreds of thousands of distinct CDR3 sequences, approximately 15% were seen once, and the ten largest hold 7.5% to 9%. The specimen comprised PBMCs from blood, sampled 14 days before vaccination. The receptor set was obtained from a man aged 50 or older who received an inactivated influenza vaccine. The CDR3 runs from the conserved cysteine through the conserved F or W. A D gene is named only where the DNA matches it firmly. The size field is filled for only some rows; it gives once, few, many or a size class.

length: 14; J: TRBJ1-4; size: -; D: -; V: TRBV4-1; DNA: TGCGCCAGCAGCCAAGTGGGGATTGGTGAAAAACTGTTTTTT; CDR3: CASSQVGIGEKLFF
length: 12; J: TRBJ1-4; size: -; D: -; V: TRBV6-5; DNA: TGTGCCAGCAGCACTCGACCGGGGAAACTGTTTTTT; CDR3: CASSTRPGKLFF
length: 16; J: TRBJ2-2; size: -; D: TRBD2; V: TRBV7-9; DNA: TGTGCCAGCAGATCAACTAGCGGGGGAAACACCGGGGAGCTGTTTTTT; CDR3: CASRSTSGGNTGELFF
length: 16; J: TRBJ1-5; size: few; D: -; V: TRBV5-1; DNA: TGCGCCAGCAGCACCGAGACCCTCGCTAGGAATCAGCCCCAGCATTTT; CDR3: CASSTETLARNQPQHF
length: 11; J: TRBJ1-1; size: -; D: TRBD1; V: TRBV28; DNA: TGTGCAGGGGGCAGGTCTGAAGGGGCTTTCTTT; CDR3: CAGGRSEGAFF
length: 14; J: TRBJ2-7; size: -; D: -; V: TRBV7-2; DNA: TGTGCCAGCAGCCCCGGACAGCGCTCCTACGAGCAGTACTTC; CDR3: CASSPGQRSYEQYF
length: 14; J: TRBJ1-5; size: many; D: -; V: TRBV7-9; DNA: TGTGCCAGCAGCCCGGGCCCTTGGGCTCAGCCCCAGCATTTT; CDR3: CASSPGPWAQPQHF
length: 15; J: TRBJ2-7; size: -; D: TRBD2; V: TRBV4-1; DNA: TGCGCCAGCAGCCGCCCGGGGGGGGGCACTTACGAGCAGTACTTC; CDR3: CASSRPGGGTYEQYF
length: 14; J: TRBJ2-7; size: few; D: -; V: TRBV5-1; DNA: TGCGCCAGCAGCTCGAGGACAGCCCTGGGCGAGCAGTACTTC; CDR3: CASSSRTALGEQYF
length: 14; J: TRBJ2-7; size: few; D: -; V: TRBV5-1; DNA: TGCGCCAGCAGCTTGAATCCAGGTCCCTACGAGCAGTACTTC; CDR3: CASSLNPGPYEQYF
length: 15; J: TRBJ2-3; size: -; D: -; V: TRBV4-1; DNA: TGCGCCAGCAGCCAAACCGGGTTTCGCACAGATACGCAGTATTTT; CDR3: CASSQTGFRTDTQYF
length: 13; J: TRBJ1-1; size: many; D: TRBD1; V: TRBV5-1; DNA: TGCGCCAGCAGCTTAGGACAGGGGATTGACTTTTTCTTT; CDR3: CASSLGQGIDFFF
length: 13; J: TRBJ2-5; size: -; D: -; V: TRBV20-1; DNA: TGCAGTGCTAGCAGGACAACTCAAGAGACCCAGTACTTC; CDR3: CSASRTTQETQYF
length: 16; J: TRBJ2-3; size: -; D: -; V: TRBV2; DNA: TGTGCCAGCAGTGAACTCATAGCGACTAGCACAGATACGCAGTATTTT; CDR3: CASSELIATSTDTQYF
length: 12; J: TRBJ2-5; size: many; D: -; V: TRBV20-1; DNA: TGCAGTGCTATCGGGAGTAAGGAGACCCAGTACTTC; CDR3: CSAIGSKETQYF
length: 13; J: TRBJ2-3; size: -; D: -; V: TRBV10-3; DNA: TGTGCCATCACGGGAGTAGGGGGAGATACGCAGTATTTT; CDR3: CAITGVGGDTQYF
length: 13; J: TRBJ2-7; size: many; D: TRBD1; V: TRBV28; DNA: TGTGCCAGCAGTTTATTACAGGGGGGTGAGCAGTACTTC; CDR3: CASSLLQGGEQYF
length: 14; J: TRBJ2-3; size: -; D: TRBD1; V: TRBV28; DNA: TGTGCCAGCAACCTGGACAGGGTCACAGATACGCAGTATTTT; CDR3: CASNLDRVTDTQYF
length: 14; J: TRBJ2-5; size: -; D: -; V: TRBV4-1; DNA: TGCGCCAGCAGCCAAGATCGGCAGCCCAGGACCCAGTACTTC; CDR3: CASSQDRQPRTQYF
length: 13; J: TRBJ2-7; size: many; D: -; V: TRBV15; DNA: TGTGCCACCAGCAGAGATCGGGGCTACGAGCAGTACTTC; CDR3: CATSRDRGYEQYF
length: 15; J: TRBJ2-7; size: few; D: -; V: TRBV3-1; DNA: TGTGCCAGCAGCCAAGTTTCGGGGGAATACTACGAGCAGTACTTC; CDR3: CASSQVSGEYYEQYF
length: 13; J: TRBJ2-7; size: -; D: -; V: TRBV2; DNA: TGTGCCAGCAGTGCCGCGGCAGCCTACGAGCAGTACTTC; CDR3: CASSAAAAYEQYF
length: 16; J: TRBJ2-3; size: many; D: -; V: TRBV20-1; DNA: TGCAGTGCTAGAGATGTACTCGGGATTAGCACAGATACGCAGTATTTT; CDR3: CSARDVLGISTDTQYF
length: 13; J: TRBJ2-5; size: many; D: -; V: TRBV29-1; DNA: TGCAGCGGGGGGGGGGCACCGCAAGAGACCCAGTACTTC; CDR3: CSGGGAPQETQYF
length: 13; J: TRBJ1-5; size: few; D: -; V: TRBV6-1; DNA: TGTGCCAGCAGTGAACTAGGGAATCAGCCCCAGCATTTT; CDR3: CASSELGNQPQHF
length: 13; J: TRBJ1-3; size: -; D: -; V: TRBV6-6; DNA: TGTGCCAGCCAGAGTCACTCTGGAAACACCATATATTTT; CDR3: CASQSHSGNTIYF
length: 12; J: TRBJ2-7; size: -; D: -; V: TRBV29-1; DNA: TGCAGCGTTGAAGGGGACCGACTGAAGCAGTACTTC; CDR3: CSVEGDRLKQYF
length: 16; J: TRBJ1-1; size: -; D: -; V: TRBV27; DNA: TGTGCCAGCAGTTTATCAGCGGGACATTTGAACACTGAAGCTTTCTTT; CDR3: CASSLSAGHLNTEAFF
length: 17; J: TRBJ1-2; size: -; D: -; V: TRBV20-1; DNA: TGCAGTGCTAGATATCTTCCGCGGGCAGGGGTTAACTATGGCTACACCTTC; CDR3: CSARYLPRAGVNYGYTF
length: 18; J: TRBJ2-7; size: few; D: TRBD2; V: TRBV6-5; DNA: TGTGCCAGCAGTTACTCGATCGGTTCACTAGCGGGAGTTTACGAGCAGTACTTC; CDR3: CASSYSIGSLAGVYEQYF
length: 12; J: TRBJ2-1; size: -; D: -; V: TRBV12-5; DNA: TGTGCTAGTGGTTTGGAAGACTCTGAGCAGTTCTTC; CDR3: CASGLEDSEQFF
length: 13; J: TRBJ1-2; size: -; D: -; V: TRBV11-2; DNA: TGTGCCAGCAGCTTATTGAGAAAAGATGGCTACACCTTC; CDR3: CASSLLRKDGYTF
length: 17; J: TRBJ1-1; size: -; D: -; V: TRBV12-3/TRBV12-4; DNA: TGTGCCAGCAGTTTTTTACTCACTTTGGGGGGGGCAACTGAAGCTTTCTTT; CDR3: CASSFLLTLGGATEAFF
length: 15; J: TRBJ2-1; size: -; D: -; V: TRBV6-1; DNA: TGTGCCAGCACTACCGCTACAGGTTCCTACAATGAGCAGTTCTTC; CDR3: CASTTATGSYNEQFF
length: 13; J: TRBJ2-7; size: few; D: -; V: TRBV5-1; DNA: TGCGCCAGCAGTCAAACAGCTGCCACCGAGCAGTACTTC; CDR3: CASSQTAATEQYF
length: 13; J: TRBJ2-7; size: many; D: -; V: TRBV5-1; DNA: TGTGCCAGCAGCTTCGGACAGAACTACGAGCAGTACTTC; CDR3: CASSFGQNYEQYF
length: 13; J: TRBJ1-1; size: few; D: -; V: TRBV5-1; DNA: TGCGCCAGCAGCTTGTTGCAGATGGGTGAAGCTTTCTTT; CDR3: CASSLLQMGEAFF
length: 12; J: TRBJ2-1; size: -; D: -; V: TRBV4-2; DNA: TGTGCCAGCAGCCAGGCTTTGCATGAGCAGTTCTTC; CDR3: CASSQALHEQFF
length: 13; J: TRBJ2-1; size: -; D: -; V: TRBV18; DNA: TGTGCCAGCTCTCACAGTCTGTACAATGAGCAGTTCTTC; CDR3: CASSHSLYNEQFF
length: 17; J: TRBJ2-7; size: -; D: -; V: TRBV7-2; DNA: TGTGCCAGCAGCTTATTATCTCGTCAGTTCACCTCCTACGAGCAGTACTTC; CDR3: CASSLLSRQFTSYEQYF
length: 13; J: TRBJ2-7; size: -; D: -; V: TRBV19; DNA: TGTGCCAGTAGCCCTGGGCCCTCAAGCGAGCAGTACTTC; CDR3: CASSPGPSSEQYF
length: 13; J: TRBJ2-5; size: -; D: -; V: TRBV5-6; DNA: TGTGCCAGCAGCTTCACCACCTCGAAGACCCAGTACTTC; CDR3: CASSFTTSKTQYF
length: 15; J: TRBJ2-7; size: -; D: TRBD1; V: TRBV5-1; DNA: TGCGCCAGCAGCTTGGATGGGGACAGAGCCTACGAGCAGTACTTC; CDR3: CASSLDGDRAYEQYF
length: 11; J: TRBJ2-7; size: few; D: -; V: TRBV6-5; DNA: TGTGCCGCAGGTGGGGCTTACGAGCAGTACTTC; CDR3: CAAGGAYEQYF
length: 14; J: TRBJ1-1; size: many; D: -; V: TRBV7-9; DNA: TGTGCCAGCAGCTTAAGTATCATCGGCGCTGAAGCTTTCTTT; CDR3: CASSLSIIGAEAFF
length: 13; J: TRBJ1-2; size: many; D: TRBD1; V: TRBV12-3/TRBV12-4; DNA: TGTGCCAGCAATGCAGGGGGCAACTATGGCTACACCTTC; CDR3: CASNAGGNYGYTF
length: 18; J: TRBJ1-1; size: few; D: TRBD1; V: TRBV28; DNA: TGTGCCAGCAGTATAATTTCGGGACAGGGGGTTCGCGGCACTGAAGCTTTCTTT; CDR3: CASSIISGQGVRGTEAFF
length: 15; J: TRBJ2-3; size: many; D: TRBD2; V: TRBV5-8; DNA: TGTGCCAGCAGCTTTAACCCAGGGAGGGGAGATACGCAGTATTTT; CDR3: CASSFNPGRGDTQYF
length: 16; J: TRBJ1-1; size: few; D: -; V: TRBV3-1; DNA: TGTGCCAGCAGCCCTAGGGCGACTTCCCCAAGGGCTGAAGCTTTCTTT; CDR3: CASSPRATSPRAEAFF
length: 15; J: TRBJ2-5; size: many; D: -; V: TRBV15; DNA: TGTGCCACCAGCAGAGATCCGGGGGACCTAGAGACCCAGTACTTC; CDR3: CATSRDPGDLETQYF
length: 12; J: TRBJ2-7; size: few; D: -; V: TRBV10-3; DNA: TGTGCCATCAGCGAAGTCCCCTACGAGCAGTACTTC; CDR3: CAISEVPYEQYF
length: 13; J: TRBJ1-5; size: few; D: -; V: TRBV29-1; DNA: TGCAGCGTTGTTCTTTTAAGCAATCAGCCCCAGCATTTT; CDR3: CSVVLLSNQPQHF
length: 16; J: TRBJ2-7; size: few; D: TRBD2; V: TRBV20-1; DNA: TGCAGTGCTAGAGAAGGGTCTAGCGGGGGGGCCAACGAGCAGTACTTC; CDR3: CSAREGSSGGANEQYF
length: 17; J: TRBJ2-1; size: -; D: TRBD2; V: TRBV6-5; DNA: TGTGCCAGCAGTTACTCGGCTAGCGGGGTGGGATACAATGAGGAGTTCTTC; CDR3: CASSYSASGVGYNEEFF
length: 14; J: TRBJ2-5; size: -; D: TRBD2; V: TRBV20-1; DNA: TGCAGTGCACCTAGCGGGGTTTTGCGGGAGACCCAGTACTTC; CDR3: CSAPSGVLRETQYF
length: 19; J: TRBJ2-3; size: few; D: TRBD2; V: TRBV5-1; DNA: TGCGCCAGCAGCTTGATCGGACTAGCGGGAGGGTTTAGCACAGATACGCAGTATTTT; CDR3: CASSLIGLAGGFSTDTQYF
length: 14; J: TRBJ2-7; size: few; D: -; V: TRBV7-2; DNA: TGTGCCAGCAGCTTAGACAGGGCCCACTACGAGCAGTACTTC; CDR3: CASSLDRAHYEQYF
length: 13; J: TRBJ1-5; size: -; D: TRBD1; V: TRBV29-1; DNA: TGCAGCGGAGGACAGGGAGGCAATCAGCCCCAGCATTTT; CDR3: CSGGQGGNQPQHF
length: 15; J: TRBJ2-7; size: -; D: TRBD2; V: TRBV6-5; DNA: TGTGCCAGCAGTTCCTGGGGACTAGTGAACTACGAGCAGTACTTC; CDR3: CASSSWGLVNYEQYF
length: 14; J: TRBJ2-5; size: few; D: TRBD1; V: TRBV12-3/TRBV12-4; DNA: TGTGCCAGCAGTCTAGGAAGGACAGGGGTGACCCAGTACTTC; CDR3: CASSLGRTGVTQYF